The rows below give T cell receptor beta chains drawn from one sample of a study of cytomegalovirus exposure and HLA in healthy donors. Here immunoSEQ multiplex PCR was the method, and the copy in TCRdb shows in-frame clones only, minus some. The sample yields tens of thousands of clones, around 78% seen once. Sequencing was carried out using PBMCs. Source of these receptors: a man aged 50-60 years in good health and CMV-seronegative. The CDR3 runs from the conserved cysteine through the conserved F or W. A D gene is named only where the DNA matches it firmly. Some rows mark clone size as missing; the rest say once, few, many or name a class of expanded clone.

clone_size,d_call,j_call,v_call,cdr3_aa
few,.,TRBJ2-7,TRBV5-4,CASSLGGTYEQYF
.,TRBD2,TRBJ2-7,TRBV4-3,CASSQASGLAGVYEQYF
.,.,TRBJ1-1,TRBV6-5,CASSYGGGGGGTEAFF
once,.,TRBJ2-5,TRBV6-1,CASSARPQATSETQYF
few,.,TRBJ2-3,TRBV5-4,CASSSLVASGTDTQYF
.,.,TRBJ1-4,TRBV7-9,CASSVGHSNEKLFF
.,.,TRBJ1-1,TRBV5-1,CASSLEVGGAFF
.,TRBD1,TRBJ1-1,TRBV6-6,CASRRTRDRGNTEAFF
.,.,TRBJ1-4,TRBV6-6,CASSYPNDITDEKLFF
.,TRBD2,TRBJ2-7,TRBV4-1,CASSQASGGTYEQYF
.,TRBD1,TRBJ1-5,TRBV28,CASEGWTGGDLGNQPQHF
.,.,TRBJ2-6,TRBV30,CAFSTSGANVLTF
once,TRBD1,TRBJ1-1,TRBV11-2,CASSRQGYQNTEAFF
.,TRBD1,TRBJ1-1,TRBV25-1,CASSEPGQGAAFAFF
.,.,TRBJ1-1,TRBV5-6,CASSSPPGTEAFF
.,TRBD1,TRBJ1-2,TRBV5-1,CASSPGQGANGYTF
.,TRBD1,TRBJ1-2,TRBV5-1,CASSLGDRDINYGYTF
few,.,TRBJ2-2,TRBV5-1,CASFSGEMYTGELFF
.,.,TRBJ2-1,TRBV6-5,CASSYSSASSYNEQFF
.,.,TRBJ1-5,TRBV19,CASSIVQGREDQPQHF
.,.,TRBJ1-2,TRBV30,CAWTPDIGYTF
once,.,TRBJ2-5,TRBV4-1,CASSPSWASGTQYF